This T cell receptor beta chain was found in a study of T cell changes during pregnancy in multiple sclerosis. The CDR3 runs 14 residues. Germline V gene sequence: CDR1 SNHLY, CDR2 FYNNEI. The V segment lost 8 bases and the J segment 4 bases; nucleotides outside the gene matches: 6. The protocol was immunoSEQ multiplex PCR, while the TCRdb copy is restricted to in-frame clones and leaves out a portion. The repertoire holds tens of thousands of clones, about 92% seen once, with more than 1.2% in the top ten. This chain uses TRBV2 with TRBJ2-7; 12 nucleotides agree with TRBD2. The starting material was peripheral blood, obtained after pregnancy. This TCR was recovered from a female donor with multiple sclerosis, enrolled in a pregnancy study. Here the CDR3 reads CASPRLAGVYEQYF. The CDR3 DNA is TGTGCCAGCCCTCGACTAGCGGGAGTTTACGAGCAGTACTTC.